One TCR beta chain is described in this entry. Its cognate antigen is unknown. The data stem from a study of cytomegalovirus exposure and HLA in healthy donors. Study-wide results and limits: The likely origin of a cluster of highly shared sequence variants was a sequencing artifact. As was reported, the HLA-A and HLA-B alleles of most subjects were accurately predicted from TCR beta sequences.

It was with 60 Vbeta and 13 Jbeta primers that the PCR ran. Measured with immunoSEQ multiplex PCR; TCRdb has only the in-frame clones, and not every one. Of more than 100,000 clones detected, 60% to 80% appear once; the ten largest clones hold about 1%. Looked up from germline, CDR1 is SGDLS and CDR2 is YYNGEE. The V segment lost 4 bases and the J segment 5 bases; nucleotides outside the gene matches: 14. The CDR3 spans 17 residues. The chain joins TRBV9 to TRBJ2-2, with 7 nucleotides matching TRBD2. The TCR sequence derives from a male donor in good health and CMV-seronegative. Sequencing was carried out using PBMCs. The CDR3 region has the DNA TGTGCCAGCAGCTTCCCCTTGGCGGGAGCCCAAACCGGGGAGCTGTTTTTT. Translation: CASSFPLAGAQTGELFF.